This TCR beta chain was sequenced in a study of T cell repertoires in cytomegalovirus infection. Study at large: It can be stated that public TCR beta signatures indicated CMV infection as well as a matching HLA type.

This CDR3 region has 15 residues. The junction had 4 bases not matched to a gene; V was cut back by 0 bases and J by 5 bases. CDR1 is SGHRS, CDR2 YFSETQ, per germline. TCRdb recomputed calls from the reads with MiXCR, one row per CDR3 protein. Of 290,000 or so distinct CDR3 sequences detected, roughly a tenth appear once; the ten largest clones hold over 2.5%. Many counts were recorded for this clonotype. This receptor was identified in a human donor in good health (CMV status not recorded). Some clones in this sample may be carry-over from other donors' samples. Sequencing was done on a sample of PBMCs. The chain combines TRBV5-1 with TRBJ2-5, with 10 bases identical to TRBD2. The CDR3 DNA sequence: TGCGCCAGCAGCTTGGAGGGACTAGCGCGGGAGACCCAGTACTTC. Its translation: CASSLEGLARETQYF.